This T cell receptor (beta chain) was profiled in a study of OX40 agonist ivuxolimab in advanced cancers. Background on the study: In this trial design, patients received ivuxolimab intravenously at 0.01 to 10 mg/kg every 2 weeks.

Study-level points and caveats: There were, on average, more expanded clones in CD8+ T cells than in CD4+.

This clone appeared a few times. Antigen: not known. Produced via immunoSEQ multiplex PCR; TCRdb's table is partial and in-frame only. The repertoire includes some 86,000 clones, 94% of them detected once, and over 9% sits in the top ten. The sequence was collected from an adult with an advanced solid tumor such as melanoma, head and neck, liver or kidney cancer. The material sequenced was CD4+ or CD8+ T cells sorted from blood, taken in a trial of the OX40 agonist ivuxolimab.

CDR3 protein: CASSLDSVATNEKLFF. The DNA for the CDR3 is TGTGCCAGCAGCTTGGACAGCGTAGCAACTAATGAAAAACTGTTTTTT. V is TRBV5-5 and J is TRBJ1-4; D gene unclear. The germline CDR1 and CDR2 sequences are SGHKS and YYEKEE (reference sequence). Trimming removed 0 bases from V and 0 bases from J, with 9 bases in between. This CDR3 is 16 amino acids long.